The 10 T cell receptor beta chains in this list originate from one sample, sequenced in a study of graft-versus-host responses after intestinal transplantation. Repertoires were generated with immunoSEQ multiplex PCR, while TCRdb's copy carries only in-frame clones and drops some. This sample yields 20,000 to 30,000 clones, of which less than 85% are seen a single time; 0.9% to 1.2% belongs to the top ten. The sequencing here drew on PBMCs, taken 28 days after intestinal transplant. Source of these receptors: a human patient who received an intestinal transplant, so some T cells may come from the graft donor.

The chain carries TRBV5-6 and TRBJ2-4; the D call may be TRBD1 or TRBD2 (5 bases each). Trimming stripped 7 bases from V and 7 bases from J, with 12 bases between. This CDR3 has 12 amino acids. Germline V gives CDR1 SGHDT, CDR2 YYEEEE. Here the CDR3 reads CASSGTGNIQYF. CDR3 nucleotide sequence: TGTGCCAGCTCAGGGACCGGGAACATTCAGTACTTC.

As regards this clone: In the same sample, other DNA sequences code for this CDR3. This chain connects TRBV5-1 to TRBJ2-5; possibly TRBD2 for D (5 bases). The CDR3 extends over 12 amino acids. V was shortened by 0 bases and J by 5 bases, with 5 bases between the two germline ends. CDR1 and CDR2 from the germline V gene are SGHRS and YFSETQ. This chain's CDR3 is CASSLAGETQYF. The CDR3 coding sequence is TGCGCCAGCAGCTTGGCGGGGGAGACCCAGTACTTC.

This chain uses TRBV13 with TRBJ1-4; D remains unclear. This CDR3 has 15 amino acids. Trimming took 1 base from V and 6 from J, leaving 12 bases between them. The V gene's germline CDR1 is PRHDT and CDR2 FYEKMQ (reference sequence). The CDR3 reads CASSLAGPLDEKLFF. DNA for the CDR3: TGTGCCAGCAGCTTAGCGGGCCCACTCGATGAAAAACTGTTTTTT.

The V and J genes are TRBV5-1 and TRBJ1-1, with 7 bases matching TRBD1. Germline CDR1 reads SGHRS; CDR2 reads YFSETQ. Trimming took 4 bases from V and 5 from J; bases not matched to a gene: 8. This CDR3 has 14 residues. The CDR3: CASSPTGLWTEAFF. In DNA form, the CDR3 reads TGCGCCAGCAGCCCGACAGGGTTGTGGACTGAAGCTTTCTTT.

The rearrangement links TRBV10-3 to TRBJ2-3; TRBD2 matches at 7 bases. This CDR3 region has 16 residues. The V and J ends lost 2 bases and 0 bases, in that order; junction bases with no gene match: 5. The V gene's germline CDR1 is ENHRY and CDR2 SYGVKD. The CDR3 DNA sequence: TGTGCCATCAGTGAGACTAGCGCTCTTAGCACAGATACGCAGTATTTT. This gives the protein CAISETSALSTDTQYF.

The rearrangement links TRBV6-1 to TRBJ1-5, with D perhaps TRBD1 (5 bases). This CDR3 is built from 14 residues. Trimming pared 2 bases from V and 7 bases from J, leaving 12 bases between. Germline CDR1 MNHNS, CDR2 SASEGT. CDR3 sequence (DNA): TGTGCCAGCAGTGAAAAGGGACCCAGACAGCCCCAGCATTTT. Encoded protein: CASSEKGPRQPQHF.

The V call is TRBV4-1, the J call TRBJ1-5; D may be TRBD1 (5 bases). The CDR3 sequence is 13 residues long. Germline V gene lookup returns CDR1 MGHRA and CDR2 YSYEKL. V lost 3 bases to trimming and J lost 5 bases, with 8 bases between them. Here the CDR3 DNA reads TGCGCCAGCAGCCATGGCAGGGATCAGCCCCAGCATTTT. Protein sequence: CASSHGRDQPQHF.

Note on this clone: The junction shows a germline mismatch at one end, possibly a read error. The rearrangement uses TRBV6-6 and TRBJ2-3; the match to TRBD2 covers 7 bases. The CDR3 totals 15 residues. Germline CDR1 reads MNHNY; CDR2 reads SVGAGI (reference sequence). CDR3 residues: CASIYREAVTDTQYF. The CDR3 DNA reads TGTGCCAGCATTTACCGGGAGGCCGTCACAGATACGCAGTATTTT.

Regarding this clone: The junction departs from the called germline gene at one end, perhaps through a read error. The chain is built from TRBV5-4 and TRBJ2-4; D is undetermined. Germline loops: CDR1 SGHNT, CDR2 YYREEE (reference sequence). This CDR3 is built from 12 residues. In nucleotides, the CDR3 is TGTGCCAACAGCTTTGGCGGAAACATTCAGTACTTC. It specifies CANSFGGNIQYF.

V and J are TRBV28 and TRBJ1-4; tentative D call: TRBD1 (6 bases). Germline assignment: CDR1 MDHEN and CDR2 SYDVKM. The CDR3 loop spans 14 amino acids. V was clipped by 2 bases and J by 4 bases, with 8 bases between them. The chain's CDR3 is CASSLTGYNEKLFF. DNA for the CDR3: TGTGCCAGCAGTTTAACAGGGTATAATGAAAAACTGTTTTTT.